Listed below are T cell receptor beta chains from one sample, sequenced in a study of cytomegalovirus exposure and HLA in healthy donors. Using immunoSEQ multiplex PCR, the repertoire was profiled, and TCRdb retains in-frame clones only, with some absent. Of 150,000 to 200,000 clones in the sample, 80% were seen once. The specimen sequenced was PBMCs. The receptors derive from a man aged 18-30 years in good health and CMV-seropositive. The CDR3 runs from the conserved cysteine through the conserved F or W. Each record gives: V gene, clone size, J gene, CDR3 protein. Rows give clone size only sometimes, using once, few, many, or a class for an expanded clone.

V: TRBV7-9; size: few; J: TRBJ2-7; CDR3: CASSPSITGQSTYEQYF
V: TRBV14; size: .; J: TRBJ2-7; CDR3: CASSQFGSYEQYF
V: TRBV12-5; size: few; J: TRBJ2-5; CDR3: CASGSGAGETQYF
V: TRBV7-8; size: .; J: TRBJ1-1; CDR3: CASSLALSVEAFF
V: TRBV29-1; size: .; J: TRBJ2-4; CDR3: CSVRKDRQNIQYF
V: TRBV7-9; size: .; J: TRBJ2-3; CDR3: CASSLDLAWSDTQYF
V: TRBV6-6; size: few; J: TRBJ1-3; CDR3: CASRPGQGNVDTIYF
V: TRBV15; size: .; J: TRBJ2-3; CDR3: CATSRRLAETDTQYF
V: TRBV28; size: .; J: TRBJ2-7; CDR3: CASWGGTGQYTYEQYF
V: TRBV6-4; size: .; J: TRBJ2-3; CDR3: CASSEVGGPATQYF
V: TRBV15; size: .; J: TRBJ1-2; CDR3: CATSRDVSMSYTF
V: TRBV27; size: .; J: TRBJ2-1; CDR3: CASSLGGAYNEQFF
V: TRBV6-5; size: .; J: TRBJ1-2; CDR3: CASTPPAGGGYTF
V: TRBV7-2; size: once; J: TRBJ1-1; CDR3: CASSLTGNTEAFF
V: TRBV6-6; size: once; J: TRBJ2-5; CDR3: CASSYSGTAQETQYF
V: TRBV25-1; size: .; J: TRBJ1-4; CDR3: CASSEPGTRNEKLFF
V: TRBV2; size: .; J: TRBJ2-4; CDR3: CASSPQGGGVVNIQYF
V: TRBV7-2; size: .; J: TRBJ2-7; CDR3: CASSPGGSGSYEQYF
V: TRBV5-1; size: .; J: TRBJ2-5; CDR3: CASSLTGGPLQETQYF
V: TRBV4-2; size: once; J: TRBJ2-4; CDR3: CASSREGAGRTFQYF
V: TRBV6-1; size: .; J: TRBJ2-4; CDR3: CASSPGLAKNIQYF
V: TRBV27; size: .; J: TRBJ2-1; CDR3: CASSDLTGQSSYNEQFF
V: TRBV15; size: .; J: TRBJ2-3; CDR3: CATSRRLADASDTQYF
V: TRBV28; size: .; J: TRBJ2-7; CDR3: CASNQRLHEQYF
V: TRBV7-9; size: .; J: TRBJ2-1; CDR3: CASSLGLAGVGDEQFF
V: TRBV4-1; size: few; J: TRBJ2-7; CDR3: CASSLRLADYEQYF
V: TRBV11-2; size: .; J: TRBJ2-7; CDR3: CASSLGVYEQYF
V: TRBV5-4; size: few; J: TRBJ2-3; CDR3: CASSRTVTDTQYF
V: TRBV6-1; size: few; J: TRBJ1-3; CDR3: CASSEDHRPYSGNTIYF
V: TRBV7-2; size: .; J: TRBJ2-1; CDR3: CASSPSKSSYNEQFF
V: TRBV29-1; size: .; J: TRBJ1-2; CDR3: CSVVRLTLGYGYTF
V: TRBV7-9; size: .; J: TRBJ2-1; CDR3: CASSLPAGVGFNEQFF
V: TRBV13; size: .; J: TRBJ2-7; CDR3: CASSLGRDEQYF
V: TRBV4-1; size: .; J: TRBJ2-3; CDR3: CASSFAGGTDTQYF
V: TRBV5-1; size: .; J: TRBJ2-3; CDR3: CASSLLVGGIVRGTDTQYF
V: TRBV19; size: once; J: TRBJ1-1; CDR3: CASQGQGQANSEAFF
V: TRBV19; size: .; J: TRBJ1-1; CDR3: CASSYRGGNTEAFF
V: TRBV30; size: .; J: TRBJ2-1; CDR3: CAWSVGGQDYNEQFF
V: TRBV19; size: .; J: TRBJ1-5; CDR3: CASSPHPPGQGEHF
V: TRBV2; size: .; J: TRBJ2-2; CDR3: CASSDPRGGWTGELFF
V: TRBV5-1; size: .; J: TRBJ2-5; CDR3: CASSENIGTLGETQYF
V: TRBV4-1; size: few; J: TRBJ2-5; CDR3: CASSHAGLAGAETQYF
V: TRBV27; size: once; J: TRBJ2-1; CDR3: CASSLSSGAPYNEQFF
V: TRBV4-3; size: few; J: TRBJ2-2; CDR3: CASSQDRQGASTGELFF
V: TRBV28; size: .; J: TRBJ1-2; CDR3: CASSLGGVGPYGYTF
V: TRBV6-1; size: .; J: TRBJ2-7; CDR3: CATYGTASYEQYF
V: TRBV5-1; size: .; J: TRBJ1-1; CDR3: CASSGGQGETEAFF
V: TRBV10-1; size: .; J: TRBJ2-5; CDR3: CASSDGTGSNQETQYF
V: TRBV27; size: .; J: TRBJ2-2; CDR3: CAIRDRDPGELFF
V: TRBV27; size: .; J: TRBJ2-7; CDR3: CASSTYNGRGVDEQYF
V: TRBV10-3; size: once; J: TRBJ2-7; CDR3: CAISESPGQGLYEQYF
V: TRBV19; size: once; J: TRBJ1-1; CDR3: CASSETGGWTEAFF
V: TRBV2; size: .; J: TRBJ1-2; CDR3: CASRIQGDRGRFYGYTF
V: TRBV13; size: .; J: TRBJ2-2; CDR3: CASSLLRAGPTTGELFF
V: TRBV6-1; size: .; J: TRBJ1-4; CDR3: CASSAGPVGNEKLFF
V: TRBV7-3; size: .; J: TRBJ2-5; CDR3: CASSLRGQGNRETQYF
V: TRBV11-2; size: .; J: TRBJ1-1; CDR3: CASSLDGGSGTEAFF
V: TRBV19; size: .; J: TRBJ1-4; CDR3: CASSREGYATNEKLFF
V: TRBV10-3; size: once; J: TRBJ2-1; CDR3: CAISGLAGSEQFF
V: TRBV15; size: .; J: TRBJ2-7; CDR3: CATSRDFQYEQYF